A selection of T cell receptor beta chains follows, all from one sample in a study of vaccination effects on CD4 cells after COVID-19. Profiled with immunoSEQ multiplex PCR; TCRdb holds only in-frame clones, not every one. The sample includes tens of thousands of clones, approximately 79% of them seen just once. These TCRs' antigens remain unknown. Sequenced material: CD4+ T cells from PBMCs cultured with HCoV-229E spike peptides, taken after COVID-19 vaccination. Every receptor here comes from a human donor who received a COVID-19 vaccine. Each CDR3 is given with its conserved first and last residue. D genes are given only for firm matches. Expanded clones are given a class, and other clones once, few, many or no size at all.

abundance: -; v_gene: TRBV20-1; d_gene: -; j_gene: TRBJ1-1; CDR3aa: CSARENTEAFF; CDR3nt: TGCAGTGCTAGAGAGAACACTGAAGCTTTCTTT
abundance: once; v_gene: TRBV3-1/TRBV3-2; d_gene: -; j_gene: TRBJ2-7; CDR3aa: CASSQVPSSYEQYF; CDR3nt: TGTGCCAGCAGCCAAGTTCCTAGCTCCTACGAGCAGTACTTC
abundance: -; v_gene: TRBV5-1; d_gene: TRBD1; j_gene: TRBJ2-7; CDR3aa: CASSSWQGVYEQYF; CDR3nt: TGCGCCAGCAGCTCTTGGCAGGGGGTGTACGAGCAGTACTTC
abundance: -; v_gene: TRBV4-1; d_gene: TRBD1; j_gene: TRBJ1-2; CDR3aa: CASSQGQGGNYGYTF; CDR3nt: TGCGCCAGCAGCCAGGGACAGGGTGGGAACTATGGCTACACCTTC
abundance: -; v_gene: TRBV3-1/TRBV3-2; d_gene: -; j_gene: TRBJ2-1; CDR3aa: CASSLLGEHNEQFF; CDR3nt: TGTGCCAGCAGCCTACTAGGGGAACACAATGAGCAGTTCTTC
abundance: -; v_gene: TRBV28; d_gene: TRBD1; j_gene: TRBJ2-7; CDR3aa: CASSWDRGDEQYF; CDR3nt: TGTGCCAGCAGTTGGGACAGGGGGGACGAGCAGTACTTC
abundance: -; v_gene: TRBV30; d_gene: -; j_gene: TRBJ1-6; CDR3aa: CAWSAGTDSFSYNSPLHF; CDR3nt: TGTGCCTGGAGCGCCGGGACGGATTCTTTTTCCTATAATTCACCCCTCCACTTT
abundance: -; v_gene: TRBV5-1; d_gene: TRBD2; j_gene: TRBJ2-1; CDR3aa: CASSSLAGAANEQFF; CDR3nt: TGCGCCAGCAGCTCTCTAGCGGGGGCGGCGAATGAGCAGTTCTTC
abundance: -; v_gene: TRBV12-3/TRBV12-4; d_gene: -; j_gene: TRBJ1-5; CDR3aa: CASSLPDQPQHF; CDR3nt: TGTGCCAGCAGTTTACCTGATCAGCCCCAGCATTTT
abundance: -; v_gene: TRBV7-2; d_gene: TRBD2; j_gene: TRBJ2-3; CDR3aa: CASSLWGTSGTDTQYF; CDR3nt: TGTGCCAGCAGCTTATGGGGGACTAGCGGGACAGATACGCAGTATTTT
abundance: -; v_gene: TRBV6-5; d_gene: TRBD1; j_gene: TRBJ1-3; CDR3aa: CASSRQGASGNTIYF; CDR3nt: TGTGCCAGCAGCAGACAGGGTGCCTCTGGAAACACCATATATTTT
abundance: -; v_gene: TRBV19; d_gene: -; j_gene: TRBJ1-1; CDR3aa: CASNPTGKVNTEAFF; CDR3nt: TGTGCCAGTAATCCTACAGGGAAGGTGAACACTGAAGCTTTCTTT
abundance: -; v_gene: TRBV19; d_gene: -; j_gene: TRBJ1-5; CDR3aa: CASSIRGTQPQHF; CDR3nt: TGTGCCAGTAGTATACGGGGGACTCAGCCCCAGCATTTT
abundance: -; v_gene: TRBV7-9; d_gene: -; j_gene: TRBJ1-6; CDR3aa: CASSFGQENSPLHF; CDR3nt: TGTGCCAGCAGCTTCGGCCAGGAGAATTCACCCCTCCACTTT
abundance: -; v_gene: TRBV5-1; d_gene: -; j_gene: TRBJ2-4; CDR3aa: CASSLVVGTGGIAKNIQYF; CDR3nt: TGCGCCAGCAGCTTGGTTGTAGGGACGGGGGGCATAGCCAAAAACATTCAGTACTTC
abundance: -; v_gene: TRBV19; d_gene: -; j_gene: TRBJ1-1; CDR3aa: CASSSHLNTEAFF; CDR3nt: TGTGCCAGTAGTTCCCACTTGAACACTGAAGCTTTCTTT
abundance: -; v_gene: TRBV6-6; d_gene: TRBD2; j_gene: TRBJ2-7; CDR3aa: CASRVDGTSSYEQYF; CDR3nt: TGTGCCAGCAGAGTCGACGGGACTAGTTCCTACGAGCAGTACTTC
abundance: -; v_gene: TRBV27; d_gene: -; j_gene: TRBJ1-5; CDR3aa: CASSAWGGSQPQHF; CDR3nt: TGTGCCAGCAGTGCCTGGGGGGGGAGTCAGCCCCAGCATTTT
abundance: -; v_gene: TRBV27; d_gene: TRBD2; j_gene: TRBJ2-1; CDR3aa: CASKFGGVTNEQFF; CDR3nt: TGTGCCAGCAAATTCGGGGGGGTAACCAATGAGCAGTTCTTC
abundance: -; v_gene: TRBV11-2; d_gene: TRBD1; j_gene: TRBJ2-6; CDR3aa: CASSLGQGNPGANVLTF; CDR3nt: TGTGCCAGCAGCCTCGGACAGGGTAATCCTGGGGCCAACGTCCTGACTTTC
abundance: -; v_gene: TRBV24-1; d_gene: -; j_gene: TRBJ1-2; CDR3aa: CATSDSRTGGYGYTF; CDR3nt: TGTGCCACCAGTGACTCCCGGACTGGCGGCTATGGCTACACCTTC
abundance: -; v_gene: TRBV6-6; d_gene: -; j_gene: TRBJ2-1; CDR3aa: CASSYGTSNNEQFF; CDR3nt: TGTGCCAGCAGTTACGGGACGTCGAACAATGAGCAGTTCTTC
abundance: few; v_gene: TRBV6-6; d_gene: -; j_gene: TRBJ2-1; CDR3aa: CASTKVQTVSYNEQFF; CDR3nt: TGTGCCAGCACCAAGGTTCAGACAGTCTCCTACAATGAGCAGTTCTTC
abundance: -; v_gene: TRBV25-1; d_gene: TRBD1; j_gene: TRBJ1-4; CDR3aa: CASSRTGGNEKLFF; CDR3nt: TGTGCCAGCTCCCGGACAGGGGGAAATGAAAAACTGTTTTTT
abundance: once; v_gene: TRBV15; d_gene: -; j_gene: TRBJ1-1; CDR3aa: CATSRDLRDTEAFF; CDR3nt: TGTGCCACCAGCAGAGATCTGCGTGACACTGAAGCTTTCTTT
abundance: -; v_gene: TRBV10-3; d_gene: -; j_gene: TRBJ2-1; CDR3aa: CAISVGGSSYEQFF; CDR3nt: TGTGCCATCAGTGTAGGAGGGAGTAGTTATGAGCAGTTCTTC
abundance: -; v_gene: TRBV27; d_gene: -; j_gene: TRBJ1-5; CDR3aa: CASSFVGGIQPQHF; CDR3nt: TGTGCCAGCAGTTTCGTCGGAGGCATTCAGCCCCAGCATTTT
abundance: -; v_gene: TRBV30; d_gene: TRBD1; j_gene: TRBJ2-2; CDR3aa: CAWSVLSFGTVLTGELFF; CDR3nt: TGTGCCTGGAGTGTACTAAGCTTCGGGACAGTACTCACCGGGGAGCTGTTTTTT
abundance: few; v_gene: TRBV7-9; d_gene: TRBD1; j_gene: TRBJ2-7; CDR3aa: CASSVGTGGGDEQYF; CDR3nt: TGTGCCAGCAGCGTCGGGACAGGGGGCGGGGACGAGCAGTACTTC
abundance: few; v_gene: TRBV19; d_gene: TRBD1; j_gene: TRBJ1-5; CDR3aa: CASGGTGGPQHF; CDR3nt: TGTGCCAGTGGGGGGACAGGAGGCCCCCAGCATTTT
abundance: -; v_gene: TRBV25-1; d_gene: TRBD2; j_gene: TRBJ2-5; CDR3aa: CASSEWASGDVMYF; CDR3nt: TGTGCCAGCAGTGAATGGGCTAGCGGGGACGTAATGTACTTC
abundance: few; v_gene: TRBV6-5; d_gene: -; j_gene: TRBJ2-7; CDR3aa: CASSHDYEQYF; CDR3nt: TGTGCCAGCAGCCACGACTACGAGCAGTACTTC
abundance: -; v_gene: TRBV7-2; d_gene: -; j_gene: TRBJ2-2; CDR3aa: CASSLARAGTNTGELFF; CDR3nt: TGTGCCAGCAGCTTAGCGCGCGCAGGGACGAACACCGGGGAGCTGTTTTTT
abundance: -; v_gene: TRBV5-1; d_gene: -; j_gene: TRBJ1-2; CDR3aa: CASSSTGDYGYTF; CDR3nt: TGCGCCAGCAGCTCGACAGGTGACTATGGCTACACCTTC
abundance: -; v_gene: TRBV21-1; d_gene: -; j_gene: TRBJ2-5; CDR3aa: CASSKAGRDGRRRETQYF; CDR3nt: TGTGCCAGCAGCAAAGCGGGGCGCGATGGGAGGAGACGAGAGACCCAGTACTTC
abundance: -; v_gene: TRBV5-1; d_gene: -; j_gene: TRBJ2-6; CDR3aa: CASSSSGPLGSGANVLTF; CDR3nt: TGCGCCAGCAGCTCCTCGGGGCCCCTAGGCTCTGGGGCCAACGTCCTGACTTTC
abundance: few; v_gene: TRBV7-8; d_gene: TRBD1; j_gene: TRBJ2-7; CDR3aa: CASSSRTGSYEQYF; CDR3nt: TGTGCCAGCAGCTCCAGGACAGGCTCCTACGAGCAGTACTTC
abundance: -; v_gene: TRBV7-9; d_gene: TRBD2; j_gene: TRBJ2-5; CDR3aa: CASSSGTSTKTQYF; CDR3nt: TGTGCCAGCAGCTCCGGGACTAGTACAAAGACCCAGTACTTC
abundance: few; v_gene: TRBV12-5; d_gene: TRBD1; j_gene: TRBJ1-5; CDR3aa: CASGGGGPDSNQPQHF; CDR3nt: TGTGCTAGTGGCGGAGGGGGCCCTGATAGCAATCAGCCCCAGCATTTT
abundance: once; v_gene: TRBV7-8; d_gene: -; j_gene: TRBJ1-5; CDR3aa: CASTRTETYQPQHF; CDR3nt: TGTGCCAGCACCAGAACCGAGACCTATCAGCCCCAGCATTTT
abundance: -; v_gene: TRBV6-6; d_gene: -; j_gene: TRBJ1-1; CDR3aa: CASSYRMNTEAFF; CDR3nt: TGTGCCAGCAGTTATAGGATGAACACTGAAGCTTTCTTT
abundance: -; v_gene: TRBV2; d_gene: -; j_gene: TRBJ1-1; CDR3aa: CASSPREVAEAFF; CDR3nt: TGTGCCAGCAGCCCAAGGGAGGTCGCTGAAGCTTTCTTT
abundance: -; v_gene: TRBV18; d_gene: TRBD1; j_gene: TRBJ2-1; CDR3aa: CASSPRQGYNEQFF; CDR3nt: TGTGCCAGCTCACCCCGACAGGGGTACAATGAGCAGTTCTTC
abundance: -; v_gene: TRBV2; d_gene: TRBD1; j_gene: TRBJ1-2; CDR3aa: CASSSSGTGDYGYTF; CDR3nt: TGTGCCAGCAGTAGCTCCGGGACAGGGGACTATGGCTACACCTTC
abundance: -; v_gene: TRBV6-5; d_gene: -; j_gene: TRBJ2-7; CDR3aa: CASSLSGTDYEQYF; CDR3nt: TGTGCCAGCAGTTTATCCGGGACGGACTACGAGCAGTACTTC
abundance: -; v_gene: TRBV14; d_gene: -; j_gene: TRBJ2-5; CDR3aa: CASSPSTLLAEQETQYF; CDR3nt: TGTGCCAGCAGCCCTTCGACCCTCCTGGCGGAACAAGAGACCCAGTACTTC
abundance: -; v_gene: TRBV18; d_gene: TRBD2; j_gene: TRBJ2-1; CDR3aa: CASSPRGLAGSRDEQFF; CDR3nt: TGTGCCAGCTCACCACGAGGACTAGCGGGTTCACGGGATGAGCAGTTCTTC
abundance: -; v_gene: TRBV14; d_gene: -; j_gene: TRBJ2-1; CDR3aa: CASSPTRNEQFF; CDR3nt: TGTGCCAGCAGCCCGACTAGGAATGAGCAGTTCTTC
abundance: -; v_gene: TRBV9; d_gene: -; j_gene: TRBJ1-4; CDR3aa: CASSVSAVNNEKLFF; CDR3nt: TGTGCCAGCAGCGTTTCCGCCGTAAATAATGAAAAACTGTTTTTT
abundance: -; v_gene: TRBV4-1; d_gene: TRBD1; j_gene: TRBJ1-5; CDR3aa: CASSQDSVGQAVRPQHF; CDR3nt: TGCGCCAGCAGCCAAGATTCGGTCGGACAGGCGGTTCGACCCCAGCATTTT
abundance: -; v_gene: TRBV6-2/TRBV6-3; d_gene: -; j_gene: TRBJ1-5; CDR3aa: CASSYSMAGSGNQPQHF; CDR3nt: TGTGCCAGCAGTTACTCGATGGCAGGGTCGGGCAATCAGCCCCAGCATTTT
abundance: -; v_gene: TRBV11-3; d_gene: TRBD1; j_gene: TRBJ2-5; CDR3aa: CASSPRQGQETQYF; CDR3nt: TGTGCCAGCAGCCCTCGACAGGGCCAAGAGACCCAGTACTTC
abundance: few; v_gene: TRBV6-1; d_gene: -; j_gene: TRBJ2-2; CDR3aa: CASSEYSSNTGELFF; CDR3nt: TGTGCCAGCAGTGAGTACAGCTCGAACACCGGGGAGCTGTTTTTT
abundance: -; v_gene: TRBV5-1; d_gene: TRBD1; j_gene: TRBJ2-1; CDR3aa: CASSSRDRAVF; CDR3nt: TGCGCCAGCAGCTCGCGGGACAGGGCGGTCTTC